This T cell receptor (beta chain) was obtained from a study of siplizumab effects on memory and regulatory T cells. Study-wide points: A major contribution to the alloresponse seemed to be made by naive T cells, which seemed more diverse than memory cells. Just a small share of alloreactive clones was traced back to unstimulated subsets. On average, under 70% of mappable alloreactive CD4+ clones were Treg-derived under siplizumab, against about 30% in controls.

The repertoire was sequenced with immunoSEQ multiplex PCR; TCRdb's copy has only in-frame clones and lacks some. The sample shows some 53,000 clones, 95% to 98% of them seen only once. The CDR3 has 15 amino acids. The V gene's germline CDR1 is SGHRS and CDR2 YFSETQ. V lost 3 bases, J lost 3 bases, and 2 bases stayed unmatched. Unstimulated naive, memory, effector memory and TEMRA subsets from three donor pairs have been sequenced, the authors report. This clone was seen once. Its target is not known. This chain joins TRBV5-1 and TRBJ2-5; 13 bases align to TRBD2. The receptor comes from a human donor in good health. Sample: naive CD4+ T cells sorted from blood. The CDR3 coding sequence is TGCGCCAGCAGCTGGGGGACTAGCGGGAAAGAGACCCAGTACTTC. Its protein product is CASSWGTSGKETQYF.